Listed here is a single T cell receptor (beta chain). TCRdb keeps only in-frame clones here, not all; method: immunoSEQ multiplex PCR. The top ten clones hold about 0.13% of a sample with over 2 million clones, 85% to 95% of them seen once. The source of the sample is a study of shared clonotypes between healthy human individuals. Trimming removed 2 bases from V and 8 bases from J, with 16 bases in between. This CDR3 region has 15 residues. Germline CDR1 reads ENHRY; CDR2 reads SYGVKD. The chain recombines TRBV10-3 with TRBJ2-1, with D perhaps matching TRBD1 (6 bases). Input material: naive CD4+ T cells sorted from blood. Subset here: CD45RA+ positively selected. This TCR came from a man aged 18 to 30 in good health. CDR3 DNA: TGTGCCATCAGTGAGATCCTTTTGGGGGCCGATGAGCAGTTCTTC. It specifies CAISEILLGADEQFF.